These 7 T cell receptor beta chains were sequenced from one sample in a study of T cell responses to AZD1222 COVID-19 vaccine. Assay used: immunoSEQ multiplex PCR; TCRdb lists only in-frame clones, some missing. The sample records about 140,000 clones, more than 90% being singletons. Sequencing was performed on peripheral blood, taken on day 0 of AZD1222 vaccination. These receptors were taken from an adult in good health.

The rearrangement joins TRBV2 to TRBJ2-1; D ambiguous. From germline, CDR1 is SNHLY and CDR2 FYNNEI. V lost 2 bases, J lost 9 bases, and 8 bases lay in between. The CDR3 has 12 amino acids. The CDR3 bases are TGTGCCAGCAGTGAAACCCACGGTGAGCAGTTCTTC. Its protein product is CASSETHGEQFF.

V and J are TRBV11-2 and TRBJ2-5; no clear D. The germline V gene has CDR1 SGHAT and CDR2 FQNNGV. V lost 5 bases and J 3 bases, leaving 4 bases between the germline ends. The CDR3 covers 11 residues. The CDR3 DNA reads as TGTGCCAGCAGCCTCGAAGAGACCCAGTACTTC. It specifies CASSLEETQYF.

The chain links TRBV27 to TRBJ1-2, with TRBD1 matching over 11 bases. With V trimmed by 3 bases and J by 7 bases, 1 base remained unmatched. The CDR3 runs 13 residues. Germline V gene data show CDR1 as MNHEY and CDR2 as SMNVEV (reference sequence). The CDR3 coding sequence is TGTGCCAGCAGTTTGGGACAGGGGGGTGGCTACACCTTC. It encodes CASSLGQGGGYTF.

This chain links TRBV25-1 with TRBJ2-1; 12 bases match TRBD2. The V gene's germline CDR1 is MGHDK and CDR2 SYGVNS. This CDR3 is 16 amino acids long. Losses at the gene ends were 10 bases for V and 8 bases for J; bases not matched to a gene: 15. CDR3 amino acids: CATEDQGLAGFDEQFF. CDR3 in DNA: TGTGCCACCGAGGATCAAGGACTAGCGGGATTCGATGAGCAGTTCTTC. Full variable domain (rest looked up from reference TRBV25-1 and TRBJ2-1): EADIYQTPRYLVIGTGKKITLECSQTMGHDKMYWYQQDPGMELHLIHYSYGVNSTEKGDLSSESTVSRIRTEHFPLTLESARPSHTSQYLCATEDQGLAGFDEQFFGPGTRLTVL.

The rearrangement links TRBV12-3 or TRBV12-4 to TRBJ2-1, with D unclear. The CDR3 covers 12 residues. V gave up 6 bases and J gave up 9 bases, with 12 bases separating them. CDR3 DNA sequence: TGTGCCAGCAGCTCGGTGGGGATTGAGCAGTTCTTC. This translates into CASSSVGIEQFF.

This chain connects TRBV6-1 to TRBJ2-2; TRBD1 matches 9 bases. The CDR3 loop spans 15 amino acids. V was pared by 3 bases and J by 3 bases, with 2 bases of the junction left unmatched. Germline CDR1 MNHNS, CDR2 SASEGT. The chain's CDR3 is CASSEYRGHTGELFF. Here the CDR3 DNA reads TGTGCCAGCAGTGAGTACAGGGGGCACACCGGGGAGCTGTTTTTT.

This sequence joins TRBV5-1 and TRBJ2-3, with D perhaps matching TRBD1 or TRBD2 (5 bases each). The germline V and J ends were trimmed by 5 bases and 1 base, with 11 bases remaining between them. CDR1 is SGHRS and CDR2 is YFSETQ in the germline V gene. The CDR3 runs to 14 residues. The CDR3 sequence: CASSGAGRTDTQYF. Here the CDR3 DNA reads TGCGCCAGCAGTGGGGCGGGTCGCACAGATACGCAGTATTTT. Filled out from reference TRBV5-1 and TRBJ2-3, the complete variable domain reads KAGVTQTPRYLIKTRGQQVTLSCSPISGHRSVSWYQQTPGQGLQFLFEYFSETQRNKGNFPGRFSGRQFSNSRSEMNVSTLELGDSALYLCASSGAGRTDTQYFGPGTRLTVL.